These 9 T cell receptor beta chains came from one sample sequenced in a study of technical replicates of blood from a few donors. Here immunoSEQ multiplex PCR was the method, and the copy in TCRdb shows in-frame clones only, minus some. The sample holds under 90,000 clones, 98% seen once. The sequencing sample was made of T cells isolated from PBMCs. These receptors all stem from a human donor in good health.

CDR3 in amino acids: CSARTGREQPQHF. The CDR3 DNA is TGCAGCGCCAGGACCGGGAGGGAACAGCCCCAGCATTTT. V is TRBV29-1 and J is TRBJ1-5; D gene unclear. V was cut by 7 bases and J by 7 bases, with 17 bases left in between. Looked up from germline, CDR1 is SQVTM and CDR2 is ANQGSEA. The CDR3 has 13 amino acids.

V is TRBV6-6 and J is TRBJ2-6; D possibly corresponds to TRBD1 (5 bases). Trimming pared 4 bases from V and 0 bases from J, leaving 7 bases between. The CDR3 is 15 residues long. The V gene's germline CDR1 is MNHNY and CDR2 SVGAGI (reference sequence). In nucleotides, the CDR3 is TGTGCCAGCAGTTCCACAGGCTCTGGGGCCAACGTCCTGACTTTC. This encodes CASSSTGSGANVLTF.

This clone appeared once. This chain uses TRBV28 with TRBJ2-7; 7 nucleotides line up with TRBD1. This CDR3 spans 15 amino acids. Trimming at V came to 6 bases and at J to 2 bases, leaving 10 bases not matched to a gene. The germline gives CDR1 MDHEN, CDR2 SYDVKM. CDR3 residues: CASSSRTGVTYEQYF. As DNA, the CDR3 is TGTGCCAGCAGCAGCAGAACAGGGGTTACCTACGAGCAGTACTTC.

This sequence joins TRBV28 and TRBJ2-5; TRBD1 agrees at 7 bases. V was clipped by 5 bases and J by 7 bases; unmatched bases: 10. This CDR3 comprises 14 residues. Germline V gives CDR1 MDHEN, CDR2 SYDVKM. CDR3 amino acids: CASSTRQGEVTQYF. DNA for the CDR3: TGTGCCAGCAGTACCCGACAGGGTGAGGTGACCCAGTACTTC.

The chain has TRBV5-6 and TRBJ2-5; D is possibly TRBD1 (5 bases). The germline gives CDR1 SGHDT, CDR2 YYEEEE. The CDR3 is 15 residues long. V was shortened by 1 base and J by 6 bases, with 16 bases between the two germline ends. The CDR3 nucleotides read TGTGCCAGCAGCTTGCTAATGCAGGCGGACAAGACCCAGTACTTC. It codes for CASSLLMQADKTQYF.

The rearrangement links TRBV5-1 to TRBJ1-4, with D uncertain. Germline V gene sequence: CDR1 SGHRS, CDR2 YFSETQ. The CDR3 has 14 residues. With 5 bases removed from V and 10 bases from J, the gap between germline ends came to 18 bases. The CDR3 sequence: CASSPSSGEVKLFF. DNA of the CDR3: TGCGCCAGCAGTCCTAGTTCCGGGGAGGTAAAACTGTTTTTT.

The rearrangement links TRBV2 to TRBJ2-7; the D gene is possibly TRBD1 (6 bases). CDR1 is SNHLY and CDR2 is FYNNEI in the germline V gene. The CDR3 has 13 residues. V was trimmed by 10 bases and J by 0 bases, leaving 13 bases between them. The chain's CDR3 is CAIRTDSSYEQYF. In DNA, the CDR3 is TGTGCCATCAGGACAGATAGCTCCTACGAGCAGTACTTC.

The chain recombines TRBV6-6 with TRBJ2-7; D is possibly TRBD1 (5 bases). CDR1 and CDR2 from the germline V gene are MNHNY and SVGAGI (reference sequence). The V and J ends lost 5 bases and 4 bases respectively, with 6 bases between them. This CDR3 comprises 11 residues. This CDR3 reads CASSDSYEQYF. The CDR3 region has the DNA TGTGCCAGCAGTGACAGTTACGAGCAGTACTTC.

The chain recombines TRBV9 with TRBJ1-2; 9 bases align to TRBD1. The CDR3 contains 14 residues. Germline V gene sequence: CDR1 SGDLS, CDR2 YYNGEE. Trimming removed 0 bases from V and 10 bases from J; junction bases left unmatched: 7. CDR3 DNA sequence: TGTGCCAGCAGCGTAGAGCTCGGACAGGGGTACTACACCTTC. Translated: CASSVELGQGYYTF.